A selection of T cell receptor beta chains follows, all from one sample in a study of graft-versus-host responses after intestinal transplantation. Produced via immunoSEQ multiplex PCR; TCRdb's table is partial and in-frame only. The repertoire holds fewer than 100,000 clones, with around 86% as singletons. The sequencing here drew on PBMCs, taken 255 days after intestinal transplant. These receptors were collected from a human patient who received an intestinal transplant, so some T cells may come from the graft donor. The CDR3 runs from the conserved cysteine through the conserved F or W. A D gene is named only where the DNA matches it firmly. Only some rows state a clone size, as once, few, many or a class for expanded clones.

D gene | V gene | clone size | CDR3 protein
TRBD1 | TRBV5-1 | . | CASSLGRGGDSPLHF
. | TRBV7-9 | . | CASSNPETQYF
TRBD2 | TRBV15 | . | CATSRALAGVGYEQYF
TRBD2 | TRBV7-9 | . | CASSGGGTTDTQYF
TRBD2 | TRBV30 | once | CAWSVPSGGARGQFF
. | TRBV4-1 | once | CASSQDRAYEQYF
. | TRBV7-8 | . | CASSSVNNEQFF
TRBD2 | TRBV6-5 | once | CASNGLAGVGELFF
. | TRBV27 | . | CASSLGTSATNEKLFF
TRBD1 | TRBV18 | . | CASSQGADNSPLHF
TRBD1 | TRBV28 | once | CASSYPTGTGGRFGTNEKLFF
. | TRBV6-1 | . | CASSEGSGSPTEAFF
. | TRBV7-9 | . | CASSFGFYEKLFF
TRBD2 | TRBV19 | once | CASSPSGTSYNEQFF
TRBD1 | TRBV2 | once | CASSEESGTGYLNTEAFF
TRBD2 | TRBV27 | medium-sized | CASRPGLENTGELFF
. | TRBV5-4 | . | CASSFWGHGELFF
. | TRBV29-1 | once | CSVEDGTYNEQFF
. | TRBV5-6 | . | CASSLSGSQETQYF
. | TRBV5-5 | once | CASSANYGYTF
. | TRBV28 | . | CASSLAPYEQYF
TRBD2 | TRBV6-6 | . | CASKVVGLAGSDTQYF
TRBD1 | TRBV2 | . | CASSETGVRGYTF
. | TRBV27 | . | CASRESSTDTQYF
. | TRBV7-6 | . | CASSLSDGNLGNTIYF
. | TRBV7-9 | . | CASSLLAGSTDTQYF
. | TRBV19 | . | CASSEGQEQYF
. | TRBV6-1 | . | CASIHLPDRGYEQYF
TRBD1 | TRBV10-1 | . | CASSEAGGQPQHF
. | TRBV6-6 | . | CASSYSSNEQFF
. | TRBV7-9 | . | CASSLPTGLIAEAFF
TRBD2 | TRBV9 | . | CASSPFITSGVNNEQFF
. | TRBV18 | . | CASSPPDITVREAFF
. | TRBV6-5 | few | CASCQNTYNEQFF
TRBD1 | TRBV6-5 | . | CASRGQGTDTQYF
. | TRBV7-9 | . | CASSSQGSGEQYF
. | TRBV5-1 | . | CASSLDGWMNTEAFF
. | TRBV18 | . | CASSPPVGYEQYF
TRBD2 | TRBV9 | . | CASSVGTSGAAGQFF
. | TRBV6-5 | . | CASRQGGDTQYF
. | TRBV27 | . | CASREVPYNEQFF
TRBD1 | TRBV2 | once | CASSPEDRGSNEKLFF
. | TRBV28 | . | CASSSARTATLPSYEQYF
TRBD1 | TRBV7-2 | . | CASSIQGTSYEQYF
. | TRBV30 | . | CAWSDTGELFF
TRBD1 | TRBV6-6 | . | CASSYSTAGGDEQFF
. | TRBV5-6 | once | CASTRGAYYNEQFF
. | TRBV28 | . | CASGGGGAEAFF
. | TRBV5-6 | . | CASSLVGRGMDYEKLFF
. | TRBV6-5 | . | CASAYRDGTDTQYF
TRBD1 | TRBV5-4 | . | CASSPRAGTGMNEQFF
. | TRBV18 | few | CASSPPGQIHTEAFF
. | TRBV28 | . | CASNHATNTGELFF